This TCR beta chain was sequenced in a study of T cells after somatic rescue of genetic block. Clones were read by immunoSEQ multiplex PCR, and TCRdb kept only the in-frame ones, dropping some. This sample yields roughly 120,000 clones, of which 75% to 95% are seen a single time; about 1.5% belongs to the top ten. With 11 bases removed from V and 1 base from J, the gap between germline ends came to 11 bases. This CDR3 spans 13 amino acids. From germline, CDR1 is MNHNS and CDR2 SASEGT. What was sequenced was peripheral blood mononuclear cells (PBMCs). This receptor was identified in a young woman. The V gene is TRBV6-1, the J gene TRBJ2-2; possibly TRBD1 for D (6 bases). DNA for the CDR3: TGTGCCGGTAGGACAGTGAACACCGGGGAGCTGTTTTTT. This encodes CAGRTVNTGELFF.